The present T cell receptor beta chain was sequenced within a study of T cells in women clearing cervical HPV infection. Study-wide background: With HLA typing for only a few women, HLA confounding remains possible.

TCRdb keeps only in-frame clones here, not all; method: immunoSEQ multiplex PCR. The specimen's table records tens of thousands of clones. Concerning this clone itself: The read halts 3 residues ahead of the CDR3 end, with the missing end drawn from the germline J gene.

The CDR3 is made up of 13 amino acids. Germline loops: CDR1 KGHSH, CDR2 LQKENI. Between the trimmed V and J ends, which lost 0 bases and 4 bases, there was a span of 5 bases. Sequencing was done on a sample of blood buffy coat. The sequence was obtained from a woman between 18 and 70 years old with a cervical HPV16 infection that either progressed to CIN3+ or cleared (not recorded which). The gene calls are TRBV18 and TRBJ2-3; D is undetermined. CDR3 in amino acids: CASSPPGPDTQYF. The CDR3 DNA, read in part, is TGTGCCAGCTCACCACCGGGCCCAGATACG.